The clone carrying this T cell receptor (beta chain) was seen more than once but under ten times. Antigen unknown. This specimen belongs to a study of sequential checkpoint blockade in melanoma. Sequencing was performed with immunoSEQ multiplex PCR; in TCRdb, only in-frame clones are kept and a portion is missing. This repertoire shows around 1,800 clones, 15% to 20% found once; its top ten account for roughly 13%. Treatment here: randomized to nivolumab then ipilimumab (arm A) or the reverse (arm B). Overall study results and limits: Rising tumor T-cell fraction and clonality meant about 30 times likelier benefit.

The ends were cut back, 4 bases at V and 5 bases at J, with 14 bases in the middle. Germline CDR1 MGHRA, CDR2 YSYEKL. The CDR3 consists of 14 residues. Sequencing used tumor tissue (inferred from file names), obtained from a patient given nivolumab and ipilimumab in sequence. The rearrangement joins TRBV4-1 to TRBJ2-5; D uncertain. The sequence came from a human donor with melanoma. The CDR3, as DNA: TGCGCCAGCAGCCCAAGCCCCCAGGTCGAGACCCAGTACTTC. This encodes CASSPSPQVETQYF.